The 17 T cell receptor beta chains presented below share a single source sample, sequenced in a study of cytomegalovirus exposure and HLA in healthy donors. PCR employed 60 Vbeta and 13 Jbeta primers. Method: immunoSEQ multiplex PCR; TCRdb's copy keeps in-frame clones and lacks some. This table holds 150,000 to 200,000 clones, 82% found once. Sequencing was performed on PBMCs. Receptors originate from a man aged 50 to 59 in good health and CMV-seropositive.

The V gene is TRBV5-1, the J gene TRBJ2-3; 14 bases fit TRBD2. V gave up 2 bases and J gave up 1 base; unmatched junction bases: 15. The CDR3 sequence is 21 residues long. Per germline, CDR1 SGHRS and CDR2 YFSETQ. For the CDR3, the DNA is TGCGCCAGCAGCTTCTACCGGACTAGCGGGGGGTCGAGGGGGCGCACAGATACGCAGTATTTT. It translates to CASSFYRTSGGSRGRTDTQYF.

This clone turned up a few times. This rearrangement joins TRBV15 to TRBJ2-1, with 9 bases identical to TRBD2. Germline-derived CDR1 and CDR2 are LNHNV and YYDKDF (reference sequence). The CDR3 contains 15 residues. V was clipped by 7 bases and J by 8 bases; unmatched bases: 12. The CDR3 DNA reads TGTGCCACCACCGTCGGGAGCGGGAGGTCGGATGAGCAGTTCTTC. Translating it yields CATTVGSGRSDEQFF.

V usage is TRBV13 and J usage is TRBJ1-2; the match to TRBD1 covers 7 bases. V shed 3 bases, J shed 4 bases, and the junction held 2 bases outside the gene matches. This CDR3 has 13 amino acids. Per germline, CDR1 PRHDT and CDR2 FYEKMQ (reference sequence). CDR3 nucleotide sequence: TGTGCCAGCAGCTTTGACAGGGCCTATGGCTACACCTTC. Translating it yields CASSFDRAYGYTF.

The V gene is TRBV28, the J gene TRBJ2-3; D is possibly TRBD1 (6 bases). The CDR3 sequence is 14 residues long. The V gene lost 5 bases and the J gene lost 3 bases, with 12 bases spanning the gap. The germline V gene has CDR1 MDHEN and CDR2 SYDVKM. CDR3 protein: CASSGNRETDTQYF. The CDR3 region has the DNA TGTGCCAGCAGTGGGAACAGGGAGACAGATACGCAGTATTTT.

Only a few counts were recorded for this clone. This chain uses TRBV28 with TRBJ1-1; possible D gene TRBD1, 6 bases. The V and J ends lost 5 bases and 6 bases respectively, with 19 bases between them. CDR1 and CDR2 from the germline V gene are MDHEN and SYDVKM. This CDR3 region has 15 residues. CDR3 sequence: CASSPFYREISEAFF. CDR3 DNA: TGTGCCAGCAGTCCCTTTTACAGGGAGATCTCTGAAGCTTTCTTT.

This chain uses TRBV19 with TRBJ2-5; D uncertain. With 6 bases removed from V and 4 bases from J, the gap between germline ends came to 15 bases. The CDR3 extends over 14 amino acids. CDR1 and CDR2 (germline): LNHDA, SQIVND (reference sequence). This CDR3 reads CASRGRGALETQYF. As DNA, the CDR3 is TGTGCCAGTAGGGGTCGAGGAGCTTTAGAGACCCAGTACTTC.

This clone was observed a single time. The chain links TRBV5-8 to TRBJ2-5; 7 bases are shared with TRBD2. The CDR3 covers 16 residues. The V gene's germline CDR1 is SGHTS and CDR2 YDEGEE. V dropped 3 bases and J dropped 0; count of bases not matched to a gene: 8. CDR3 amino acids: CASSSGGIGHQETQYF. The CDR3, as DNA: TGTGCCAGCAGCTCCGGGGGGATAGGCCACCAAGAGACCCAGTACTTC. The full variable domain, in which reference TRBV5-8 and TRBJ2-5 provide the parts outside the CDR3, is EAGVTQSPTHLIKTRGQQATLRCSPISGHTSVYWYQQALGLGLQFLLWYDEGEERNRGNFPPRFSGRQFPNYSSELNVNALELEDSALYLCASSSGGIGHQETQYFGPGTRLLVL.

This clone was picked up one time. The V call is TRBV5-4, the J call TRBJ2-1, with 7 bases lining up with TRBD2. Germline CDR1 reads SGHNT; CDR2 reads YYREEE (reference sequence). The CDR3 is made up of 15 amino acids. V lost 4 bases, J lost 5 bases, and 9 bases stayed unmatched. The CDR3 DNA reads TGTGCCAGCAGCGCCTCCGGGACTATAAACAATGAGCAGTTCTTC. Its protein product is CASSASGTINNEQFF.

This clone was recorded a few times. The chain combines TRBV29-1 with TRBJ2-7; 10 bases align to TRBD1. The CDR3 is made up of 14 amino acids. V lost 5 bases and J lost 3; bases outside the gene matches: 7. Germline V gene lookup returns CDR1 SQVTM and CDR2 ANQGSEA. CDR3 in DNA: TGCAGCGTTACCGGACAGGGGGGAATCTACGAGCAGTACTTC. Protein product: CSVTGQGGIYEQYF.

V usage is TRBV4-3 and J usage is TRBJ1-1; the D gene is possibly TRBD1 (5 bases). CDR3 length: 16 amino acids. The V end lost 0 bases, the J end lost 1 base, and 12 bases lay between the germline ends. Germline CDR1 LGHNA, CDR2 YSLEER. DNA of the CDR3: TGCGCCAGCAGCCAAGATGCGGGACTTACGAACACTGAAGCTTTCTTT. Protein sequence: CASSQDAGLTNTEAFF.

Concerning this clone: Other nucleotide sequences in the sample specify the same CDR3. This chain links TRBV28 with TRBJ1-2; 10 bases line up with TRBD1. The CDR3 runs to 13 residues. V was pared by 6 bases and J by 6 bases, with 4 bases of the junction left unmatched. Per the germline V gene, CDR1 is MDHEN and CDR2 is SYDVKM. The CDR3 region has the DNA TGTGCCAGCAGGGCAGGGACAGGGGATGGCTACACCTTC. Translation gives CASRAGTGDGYTF.

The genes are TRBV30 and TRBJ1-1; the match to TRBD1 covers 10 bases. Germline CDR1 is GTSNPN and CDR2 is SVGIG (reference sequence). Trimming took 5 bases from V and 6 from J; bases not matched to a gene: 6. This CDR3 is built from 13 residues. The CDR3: CAWAETGGAEAFF. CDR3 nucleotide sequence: TGTGCCTGGGCCGAGACAGGGGGCGCTGAAGCTTTCTTT.

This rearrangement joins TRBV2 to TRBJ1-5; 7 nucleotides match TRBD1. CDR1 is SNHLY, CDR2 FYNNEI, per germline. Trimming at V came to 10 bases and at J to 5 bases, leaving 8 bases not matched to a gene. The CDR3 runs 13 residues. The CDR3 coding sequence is TGTGCCACCAGAGGGGGCCTGGATCAGCCCCAGCATTTT. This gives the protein CATRGGLDQPQHF.

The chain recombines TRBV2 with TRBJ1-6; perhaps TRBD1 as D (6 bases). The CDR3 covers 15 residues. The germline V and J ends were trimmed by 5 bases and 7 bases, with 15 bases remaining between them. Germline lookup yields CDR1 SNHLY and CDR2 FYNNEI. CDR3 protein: CASSPTDTGNSPLHF. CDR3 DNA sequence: TGTGCCAGCAGTCCGACGGACACAGGGAATTCACCCCTCCACTTT.

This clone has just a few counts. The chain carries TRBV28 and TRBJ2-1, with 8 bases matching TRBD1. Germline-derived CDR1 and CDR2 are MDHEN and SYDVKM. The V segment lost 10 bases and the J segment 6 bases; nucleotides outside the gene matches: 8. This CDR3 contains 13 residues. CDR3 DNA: TGTGCCACCACTTCGACAGGGGCCAATGAGCAGTTCTTC. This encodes CATTSTGANEQFF.

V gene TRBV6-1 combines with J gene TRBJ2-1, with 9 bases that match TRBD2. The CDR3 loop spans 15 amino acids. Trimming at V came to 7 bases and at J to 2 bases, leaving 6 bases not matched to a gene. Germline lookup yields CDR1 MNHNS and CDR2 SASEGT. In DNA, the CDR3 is TGTGCCAGCACCCAATTAGCGGGAGCCTACAATGAGCAGTTCTTC. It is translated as CASTQLAGAYNEQFF.

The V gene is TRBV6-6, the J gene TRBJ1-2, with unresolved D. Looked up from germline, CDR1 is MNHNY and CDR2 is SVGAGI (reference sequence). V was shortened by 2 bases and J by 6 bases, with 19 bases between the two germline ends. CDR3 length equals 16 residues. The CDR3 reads CASSYGSGVGKDGYTF. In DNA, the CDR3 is TGTGCCAGCAGTTACGGGTCCGGGGTAGGGAAGGATGGCTACACCTTC.